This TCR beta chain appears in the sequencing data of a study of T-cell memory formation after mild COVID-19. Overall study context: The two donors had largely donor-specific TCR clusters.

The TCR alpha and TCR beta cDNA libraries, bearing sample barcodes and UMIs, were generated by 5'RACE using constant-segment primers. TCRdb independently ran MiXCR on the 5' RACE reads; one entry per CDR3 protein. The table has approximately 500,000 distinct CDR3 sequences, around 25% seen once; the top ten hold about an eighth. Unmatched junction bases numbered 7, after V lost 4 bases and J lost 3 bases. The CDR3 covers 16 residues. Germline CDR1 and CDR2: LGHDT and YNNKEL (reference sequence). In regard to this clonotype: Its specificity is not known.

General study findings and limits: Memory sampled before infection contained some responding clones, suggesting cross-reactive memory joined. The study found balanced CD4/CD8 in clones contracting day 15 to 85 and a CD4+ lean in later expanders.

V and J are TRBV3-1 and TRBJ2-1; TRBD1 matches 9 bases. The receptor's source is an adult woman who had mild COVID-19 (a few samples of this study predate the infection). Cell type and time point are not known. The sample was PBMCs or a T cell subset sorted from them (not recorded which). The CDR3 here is CASSLRTGELYNEQFF. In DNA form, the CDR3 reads TGTGCCAGCAGCCTCCGGACAGGGGAACTCTACAATGAGCAGTTCTTC.